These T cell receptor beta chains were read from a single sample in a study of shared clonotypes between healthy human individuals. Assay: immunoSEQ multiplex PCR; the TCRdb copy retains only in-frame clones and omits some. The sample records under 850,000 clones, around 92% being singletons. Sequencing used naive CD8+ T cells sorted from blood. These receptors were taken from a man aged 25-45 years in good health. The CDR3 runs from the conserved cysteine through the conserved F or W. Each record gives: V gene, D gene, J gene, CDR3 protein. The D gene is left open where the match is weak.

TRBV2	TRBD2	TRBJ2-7	CASGTSYEQYF
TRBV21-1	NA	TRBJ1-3	CASSKGTSPSGNTIYF
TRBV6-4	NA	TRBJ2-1	CASSEQKFSYNEQFF
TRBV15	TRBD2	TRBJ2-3	CATSVRLAGVKDTQYF
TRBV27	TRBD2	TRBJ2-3	CASSSGTSGTRDTQYF
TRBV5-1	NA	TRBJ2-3	CASSSSPDTQYF
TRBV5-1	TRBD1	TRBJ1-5	CASSPGDSSNQPQHF
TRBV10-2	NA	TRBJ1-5	CASSEYSPANQPQHF
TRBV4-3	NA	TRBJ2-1	CASSQGLNEQFF
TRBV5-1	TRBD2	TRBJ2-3	CASSLALAGIPDTQYF
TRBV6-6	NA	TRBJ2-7	CASTGQLAQYEQYF
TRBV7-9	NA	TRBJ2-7	CASSLVDRGFSYEQYF
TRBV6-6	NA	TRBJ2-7	CASSTPGDEDEQYF
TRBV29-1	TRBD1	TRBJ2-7	CSVLTGTGGHEQYF
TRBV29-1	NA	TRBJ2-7	CSVRVPNGREYF
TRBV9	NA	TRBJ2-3	CASTTEEGTDTQYF
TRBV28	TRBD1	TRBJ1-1	CASSTHRTGAGTEAFF
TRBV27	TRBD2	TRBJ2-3	CASSGSGRGLPDTQYF
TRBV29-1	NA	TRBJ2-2	CSVNDDPGRFGELFF
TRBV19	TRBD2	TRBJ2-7	CASTPEAGAPEQYF
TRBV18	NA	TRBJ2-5	CASSPDPGVQETQYF
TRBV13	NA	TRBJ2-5	CASSLNPGETQYF
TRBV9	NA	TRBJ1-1	CASSGSSGYTEAFF
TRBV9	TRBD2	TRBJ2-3	CASGGLMSDTQYF
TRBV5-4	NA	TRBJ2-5	CASSSRPEGGRETQYF
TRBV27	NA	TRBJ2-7	CASSPGVGYEQYF
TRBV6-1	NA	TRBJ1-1	CASSWGNTEAFF
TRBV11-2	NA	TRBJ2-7	CASSPGGGEQYF
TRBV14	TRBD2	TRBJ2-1	CASSLTSGSHNEQFF
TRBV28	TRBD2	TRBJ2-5	CASITYDGLVGRQETQYF
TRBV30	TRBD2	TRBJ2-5	CAWSEGASGQETQYF
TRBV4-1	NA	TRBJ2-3	CASSQVEPTSDTQYF
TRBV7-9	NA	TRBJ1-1	CASSPGREPEAFF
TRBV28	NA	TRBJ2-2	CASSPPLSEYTGELFF
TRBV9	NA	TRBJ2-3	CASSVGEEDTQYF
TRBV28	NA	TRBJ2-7	CASSSMGHPLAQQYF
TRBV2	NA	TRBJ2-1	CASSEAHRTTTRNNEQFF
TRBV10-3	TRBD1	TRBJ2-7	CAISLGQGVAYEQYF
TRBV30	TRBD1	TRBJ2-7	CAWSAGTGAYEQYF
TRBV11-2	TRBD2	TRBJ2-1	CASREGTTYNEQFF
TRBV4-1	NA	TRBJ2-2	CASSQEGGGGELFF
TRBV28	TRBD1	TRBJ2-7	CASSDLETGQPDYYEQYF
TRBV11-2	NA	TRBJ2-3	CASSLILTDTQYF
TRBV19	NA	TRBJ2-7	CASTSGRGSYEQYF
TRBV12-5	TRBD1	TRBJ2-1	CASGLGTGVDEQFF
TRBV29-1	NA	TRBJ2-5	CSVVGLQETQYF
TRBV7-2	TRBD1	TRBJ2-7	CASSSGTGYEQYF
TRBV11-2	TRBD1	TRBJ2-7	CASSLGQRGLNEQYF
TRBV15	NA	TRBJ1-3	CATSPRYPGEAGNTIYF
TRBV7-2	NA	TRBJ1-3	CASSLASAGNTIYF
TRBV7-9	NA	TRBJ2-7	CASSYPRFQGRSEQYF
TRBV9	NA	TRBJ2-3	CASNLIRLASHTDTQYF
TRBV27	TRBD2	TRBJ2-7	CASSPSAGGVTYEQYF
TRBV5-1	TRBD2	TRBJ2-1	CASSQSGRNEQFF